Given below is one TCR beta chain in context. The CDR3 totals 13 residues. V was shortened by 7 bases and J by 5 bases, with 14 bases between the two germline ends. The germline CDR1 and CDR2 sequences are MDHEN and SYDVKM. These data are taken from a study of blood T cell repertoires in COVID-19. Under the authors' procedure: Estimation of nucleated cell counts relied on the amplification of reference gene primers. Generated by immunoSEQ multiplex PCR, the TCRdb table keeps only in-frame clones and is missing some. Clone size and the V and J calls come from that table; the DNA yielded D and trimming. The sample yields around 500,000 clones, about nine tenths seen once. Two consecutive negative NP/OP PCR tests, clearance, or resolved symptoms defined Cohort 3 recovery.

Sequences were obtained from PBMCs or T cells enriched from blood (not recorded which). This sequence joins TRBV28 and TRBJ1-1, with a possible D match to TRBD1 (6 bases). This receptor was taken from a woman aged 55-70 years who had recovered from COVID-19. Here the CDR3 DNA reads TGTGCCAGCATACGAGGGGGGGAGACTGAAGCTTTCTTT. Amino acids: CASIRGGETEAFF.